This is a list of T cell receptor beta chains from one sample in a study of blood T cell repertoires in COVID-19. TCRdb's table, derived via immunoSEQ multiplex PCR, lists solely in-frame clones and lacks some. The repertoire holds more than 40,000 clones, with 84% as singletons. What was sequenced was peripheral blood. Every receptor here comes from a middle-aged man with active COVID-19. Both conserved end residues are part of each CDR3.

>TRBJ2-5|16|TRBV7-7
CASSLGLAGSQETQYF
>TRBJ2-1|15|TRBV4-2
CASSQDRPGFNEQFF
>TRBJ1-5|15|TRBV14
CASSLLGDRGQPQHF
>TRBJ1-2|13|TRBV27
CASSLNRDYGYTF
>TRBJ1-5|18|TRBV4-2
CASSQARAGTLPNQPQHF
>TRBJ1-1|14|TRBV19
CASSISTGNTEAFF
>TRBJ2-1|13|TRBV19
CASSKTAPIEQFF
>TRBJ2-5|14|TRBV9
CASSSFWGEETQYF
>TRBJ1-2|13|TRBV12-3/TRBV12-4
CASSLYDNYGYTF
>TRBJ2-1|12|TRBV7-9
CASSLGLAGQFF
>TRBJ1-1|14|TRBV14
CASSDRDTNTEAFF
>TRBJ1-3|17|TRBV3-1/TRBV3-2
CASSQAAGARSGNTIYF
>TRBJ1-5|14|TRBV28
CASVFGGPNQPQHF
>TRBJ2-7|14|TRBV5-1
CASSFTPGTYEQYF
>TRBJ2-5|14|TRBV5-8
CASSPRAGEETQYF
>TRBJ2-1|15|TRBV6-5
CASRQLAGGYNEQFF
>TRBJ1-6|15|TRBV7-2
CASSLATGVGSPLHF
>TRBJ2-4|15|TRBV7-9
CASSFGETSPNIQYF
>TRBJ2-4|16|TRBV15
CATSMPGELAKNIQYF
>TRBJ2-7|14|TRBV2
CASRGREAHYEQYF
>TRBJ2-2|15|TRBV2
CASRAGTGEDGELFF
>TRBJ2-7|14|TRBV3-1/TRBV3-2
CASSQERGGDEQYF
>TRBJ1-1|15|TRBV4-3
CASSHVGQGRTEAFF
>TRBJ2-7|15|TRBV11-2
CASSRDSNPSYEQYF
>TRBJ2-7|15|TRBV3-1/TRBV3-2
CASSGRDRSLYEQYF
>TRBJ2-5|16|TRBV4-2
CASSQEGAGGQETQYF
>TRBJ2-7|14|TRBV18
CASSPPGQGFEQYF
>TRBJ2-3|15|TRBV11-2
CASSRGGARTDTQYF
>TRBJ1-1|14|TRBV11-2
CASSPDRYDTEAFF
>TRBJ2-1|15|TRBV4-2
CASSQGLADYNEQFF
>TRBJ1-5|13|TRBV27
CASSPLGDQPQHF
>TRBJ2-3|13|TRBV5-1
CASSVRRLDTQYF
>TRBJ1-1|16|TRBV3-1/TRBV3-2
CASSQGGGRANTEAFF
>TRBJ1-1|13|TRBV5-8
CASSLDRNTEAFF
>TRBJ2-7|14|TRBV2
CASTTGGSTYEQYF
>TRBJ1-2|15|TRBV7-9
CASTAQGSPNYGYTF